This T cell receptor (beta chain) comes out of a study of OX40 agonist ivuxolimab in advanced cancers. About the study: It was ivuxolimab, an agonistic anti-OX40 (CD134) antibody, that patients were treated with. Of the patients, three showed partial responses, one with hepatocellular carcinoma and two with cutaneous melanoma.

The assay was immunoSEQ multiplex PCR, and TCRdb's table has in-frame clones only and misses some. The sample has some 80,000 clones; roughly 94% are singletons. The clonotype comes from an adult with an advanced solid tumor such as melanoma, head and neck, liver or kidney cancer. The sample in question was CD4+ or CD8+ T cells sorted from blood, obtained in a trial of the OX40 agonist ivuxolimab.

CDR3 in DNA: TGCGCCAGCAGCCAAGTACAGGGGGAGGGCACTGAAGCTTTCTTT. Its protein is CASSQVQGEGTEAFF. The chain combines TRBV4-3 with TRBJ1-1, with 8 bases matching TRBD1. V was pared by 1 base and J by 4 bases, with 5 bases of the junction left unmatched. This CDR3 contains 15 residues. Germline assignment: CDR1 LGHNA and CDR2 YSLEER.